This record covers a single T cell receptor (beta chain). What it binds is not known. Under recently defined diagnostic criteria, the patients with Susac syndrome qualified as having definite or probable disease. The entry originates in a study of CD8 T cells in Susac syndrome. Overall study results and limits: Across the total CD8+ repertoires, more than 15 Susac-specific public clones were found. The CD8+ TEMRA repertoires yielded about 5 such clones.

V shed 2 bases and J shed 6 bases, with 9 bases lying between them. Germline V gives CDR1 SGHDT, CDR2 YYEEEE. This CDR3 region has 12 residues. Random hexamers were used to reverse transcribe an amount of roughly 0.45 to 1 ug RNA. MiXCR, applied by TCRdb to the immunoSEQ multiplex PCR reads, yields one record per CDR3 protein. The sample records about 130,000 distinct CDR3 sequences, around 94% being singletons. The source material was CD8+ T cells from PBMCs. This receptor was taken from a human donor with Susac syndrome. The rearrangement joins TRBV5-6 to TRBJ2-7; tentatively, D is TRBD2 (5 bases). CDR3 bases: TGTGCCAGCAGCTTAGGACTTCCCGAGCAGTACTTC. This gives the protein CASSLGLPEQYF.